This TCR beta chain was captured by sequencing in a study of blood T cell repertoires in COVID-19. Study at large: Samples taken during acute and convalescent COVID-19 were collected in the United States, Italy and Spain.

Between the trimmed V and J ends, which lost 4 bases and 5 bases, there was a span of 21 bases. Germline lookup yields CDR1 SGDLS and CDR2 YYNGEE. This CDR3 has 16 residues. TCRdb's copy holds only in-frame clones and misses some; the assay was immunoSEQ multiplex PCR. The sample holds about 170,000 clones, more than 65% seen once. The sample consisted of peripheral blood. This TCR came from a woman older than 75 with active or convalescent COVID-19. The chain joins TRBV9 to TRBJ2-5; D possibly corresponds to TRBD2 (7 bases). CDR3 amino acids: CASSPNGQGRGETQYF. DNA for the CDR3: TGTGCCAGCAGCCCTAACGGGCAGGGGAGGGGGGAGACCCAGTACTTC.